This TCR beta chain appears in the sequencing data of a study of human T cells and chemical hapten exposure. Study-wide background: The study sensitized with 2% DPC on a 2 cm by 2 cm patch of upper inner arm skin.

One entry per CDR3 protein results from TCRdb running MiXCR on the RACE reads. The repertoire includes 370,000 or so distinct CDR3 sequences, 4% to 5.5% of them detected once, and 2% to 2.5% sits in the top ten. In its sample, this clonotype was seen many times. Antigen: not known. Time point described: patch test 1, 2 weeks after DPC sensitization. The treatment is: therapeutic diphenylcyclopropenone sensitization with weekly scalp DPC. The authors extracted total RNA from unfractionated whole blood. Whole-study results and caveats: With regard to DPC sensitization, TCRs above 1 in 1000 frequency did not change. The study found that PT1 expanded TCR counts correlated positively with patch test score.

Germline lookup yields CDR1 MDHEN and CDR2 SYDVKM. The CDR3 covers 14 residues. Trimming left V 6 bases short and J 0 bases short, with 11 bases between. This sequence joins TRBV28 and TRBJ1-1; tentative D call: TRBD1 (5 bases). This clonotype originated in a woman aged 45-65 years with alopecia areata. Some clones in this sample may be carry-over from other donors' samples. This material consisted of whole blood, taken in connection with sensitization to the hapten diphenylcyclopropenone (DPC). The CDR3 loop is CASSSGTVNTEAFF. CDR3 in DNA: TGTGCCAGCAGCTCGGGGACGGTGAACACTGAAGCTTTCTTT.